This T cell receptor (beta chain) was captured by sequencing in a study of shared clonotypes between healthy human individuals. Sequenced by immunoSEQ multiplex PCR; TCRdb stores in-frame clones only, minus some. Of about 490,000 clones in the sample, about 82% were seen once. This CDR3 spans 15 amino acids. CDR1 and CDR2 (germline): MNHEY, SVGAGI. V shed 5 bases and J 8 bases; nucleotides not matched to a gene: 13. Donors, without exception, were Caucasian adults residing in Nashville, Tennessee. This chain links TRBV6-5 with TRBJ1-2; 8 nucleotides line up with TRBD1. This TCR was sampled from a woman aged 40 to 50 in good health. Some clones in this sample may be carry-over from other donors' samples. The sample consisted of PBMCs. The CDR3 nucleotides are TGTGCCAGCAGTGGCTCCGGGACAGGACGGGAAGGCTACACCTTC. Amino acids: CASSGSGTGREGYTF.